This T cell receptor (beta chain) appears in the sequencing data of a study of T-cell memory formation after mild COVID-19. Study-level information: Largely, the TCR clusters proved donor specific.

The germline V gene encodes CDR1 SEHNR and CDR2 FQNEAQ (reference sequence). With 2 bases removed from V and 7 bases from J, the gap between germline ends came to 17 bases. The CDR3 is 15 residues long. From the 5' RACE reads, TCRdb called clonotypes with MiXCR, one entry per CDR3 protein. The table lists about 88,000 distinct CDR3 sequences, 20% to 30% of them singletons, with less than 55% in the top ten. This sequence was found in a man younger than 30 who had mild COVID-19 (a few samples of this study predate the infection). Cell type and time point are not known. The chain is built from TRBV7-9 and TRBJ1-2; D is perhaps TRBD1 (5 bases). Sequencing input: PBMCs or a T cell subset sorted from them (not recorded which). The CDR3 coding sequence is TGTGCCAGCAGCTTACCGGGGGGATCAGCTGGTGGCTACACCTTC. As protein: CASSLPGGSAGGYTF. The full variable domain, in which reference TRBV7-9 and TRBJ1-2 provide the parts outside the CDR3, is DTGVSQNPRHKITKRGQNVTFRCDPISEHNRLYWYRQTLGQGPEFLTYFQNEAQLEKSRLLSDRFSAERPKGSFSTLEIQRTEQGDSAMYLCASSLPGGSAGGYTFGSGTRLTVV.